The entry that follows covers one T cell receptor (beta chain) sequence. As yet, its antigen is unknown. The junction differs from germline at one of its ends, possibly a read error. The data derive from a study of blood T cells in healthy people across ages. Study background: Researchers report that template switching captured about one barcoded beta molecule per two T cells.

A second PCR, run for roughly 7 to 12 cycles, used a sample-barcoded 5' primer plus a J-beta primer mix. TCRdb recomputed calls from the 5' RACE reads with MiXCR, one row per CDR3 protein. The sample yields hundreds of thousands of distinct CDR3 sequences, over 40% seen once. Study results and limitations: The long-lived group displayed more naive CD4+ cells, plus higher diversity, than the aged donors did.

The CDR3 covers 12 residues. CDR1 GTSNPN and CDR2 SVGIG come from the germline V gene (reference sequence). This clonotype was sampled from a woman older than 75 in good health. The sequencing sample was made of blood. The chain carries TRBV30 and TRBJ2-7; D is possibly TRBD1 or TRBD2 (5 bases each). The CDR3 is CAGSPGYREQYF. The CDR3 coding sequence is TGTGCCGGGAGTCCAGGGTACCGCGAGCAGTACTTC.